This T cell receptor (beta chain) stems from a study of cytomegalovirus exposure and HLA in healthy donors. Study-wide context: The approximately 100 million unique TCR beta sequences, from about 190 million T cells, were found by an earlier analysis.

This clone was seen only a few times. The PCR employed 60 Vbeta primers together with 13 Jbeta primers. TCRdb keeps only in-frame clones here, not all; method: immunoSEQ multiplex PCR. The sample carries around 130,000 clones, 84% recorded once. Germline V gene data show CDR1 as SEHNR and CDR2 as FQNEAQ (reference sequence). The CDR3 runs to 16 residues. The V and J ends lost 5 bases and 1 base respectively, with 15 bases between them. Input material: PBMCs. The receptor was derived from a woman under 30 in good health and CMV-seropositive. The V gene is TRBV7-9, the J gene TRBJ2-1; TRBD2 is a possible D gene (6 bases). The CDR3 is CASSHTAGRSYNEQFF. CDR3 DNA sequence: TGTGCCAGCAGCCACACCGCGGGGAGGTCCTACAATGAGCAGTTCTTC.